These 24 T cell receptor beta chains share one sample of origin, sequenced in a study of shared clonotypes between healthy human individuals. The data were produced by immunoSEQ multiplex PCR, yet TCRdb's version contains in-frame clones alone and is incomplete. The sample lists roughly 680,000 clones, 55% to 80% seen once, with under 2% in the top ten. What was sequenced was memory CD4+ T cells sorted from blood. The subset: CD45RA-negative fraction. The source is a woman aged 25 to 39 in good health.

V gene TRBV5-1 combines with J gene TRBJ2-3; no clear D. The germline CDR1 and CDR2 sequences are SGHRS and YFSETQ. Trimming cost V 2 bases and J 4 bases, with 8 bases left between them. The CDR3 consists of 13 residues. CDR3 nucleotides: TGCGCCAGCAGCTTCTTAGATCCAGATACGCAGTATTTT. This encodes CASSFLDPDTQYF.

V is TRBV7-3 and J is TRBJ2-7; D is uncertain. V was trimmed by 2 bases and J by 5 bases, leaving 7 bases between them. The CDR3 has 12 residues. CDR1 SGHTA and CDR2 FQGTGA come from the germline V gene. For the CDR3, the DNA is TGTGCCAGCAGCTTACGATCACACGAGCAGTACTTC. It translates to CASSLRSHEQYF.

J is TRBJ1-2 and V is TRBV11-2; D is perhaps TRBD1 (6 bases). Between the trimmed V and J ends, which lost 3 bases and 3 bases, there was a span of 17 bases. Germline V gene sequence: CDR1 SGHAT, CDR2 FQNNGV. The CDR3 length is 16 residues. DNA of the CDR3: TGTGCCAGCAGCTTTGGAGGGCAGGGGAGCGACTATGGCTACACCTTC. Translation: CASSFGGQGSDYGYTF.

CDR3 protein: CAISDEVNTEAFF. Written as DNA, the CDR3 is TGTGCCATCAGTGACGAGGTGAACACTGAAGCTTTCTTT. The chain couples TRBV10-3 to TRBJ1-1, with unresolved D. Germline-derived CDR1 and CDR2 are ENHRY and SYGVKD. Deletions cut 3 bases from V and 0 bases from J, with 5 bases between. This CDR3 is built from 13 residues.

A note on this clone: The same CDR3 is also encoded by other DNA sequences in this sample. J is TRBJ1-1 and V is TRBV7-9; D remains ambiguous. The CDR3 has 13 residues. V was clipped by 0 bases and J by 4 bases, with 6 bases between them. The germline V gene has CDR1 SEHNR and CDR2 FQNEAQ (reference sequence). CDR3 nucleotides: TGTGCCAGCAGCTTAGCGCGGCTCACTGAAGCTTTCTTT. Its protein product is CASSLARLTEAFF. Using reference TRBV7-9 and TRBJ1-1 for the parts outside the CDR3, the full variable domain is DTGVSQNPRHKITKRGQNVTFRCDPISEHNRLYWYRQTLGQGPEFLTYFQNEAQLEKSRLLSDRFSAERPKGSFSTLEIQRTEQGDSAMYLCASSLARLTEAFFGQGTRLTVV.

The chain carries TRBV5-1 and TRBJ2-2; 11 nucleotides align to TRBD1. This CDR3 is built from 17 residues. J lost 7 bases, V lost 0 bases, and 8 bases had no gene match. Per germline, CDR1 SGHRS and CDR2 YFSETQ. The CDR3 DNA follows: TGCGCCAGCAGCTTGGAAGGGACAGGGGGAATAGGCGGGGAGCTGTTTTTT. Amino acids: CASSLEGTGGIGGELFF.

Turning to this clone: The same CDR3 arises from other DNA sequences in this sample as well. This sequence joins TRBV5-1 and TRBJ2-3; TRBD2 agrees at 8 bases. The CDR3 loop spans 16 amino acids. CDR1 and CDR2 (germline): SGHRS, YFSETQ. V lost 0 bases to trimming and J lost 0 bases; unmatched junction nucleotides: 3. The CDR3 spells CASSLALAESTDTQYF. The CDR3 region has the DNA TGCGCCAGCAGCTTGGCACTAGCGGAGAGCACAGATACGCAGTATTTT.

The rearrangement links TRBV9 to TRBJ2-5; D is ambiguous. Germline lookup yields CDR1 SGDLS and CDR2 YYNGEE. The CDR3 is 15 amino acids. Between the trimmed V and J ends, which lost 0 bases and 3 bases, there was a span of 12 bases. The CDR3 sequence is CASSVGNGRKETQYF. CDR3 bases: TGTGCCAGCAGCGTAGGTAACGGAAGAAAAGAGACCCAGTACTTC.

The chain joins TRBV4-2 to TRBJ1-2; TRBD1 matches at 7 bases. The junction had 5 bases not matched to a gene; V was cut back by 5 bases and J by 2 bases. Germline values: CDR1 LGHNA, CDR2 YNFKEQ. This CDR3 comprises 14 residues. The CDR3 protein is CASSLGDRNYGYTF. For the CDR3, the DNA is TGTGCCAGCAGCTTGGGGGACAGAAACTATGGCTACACCTTC.

This clone has ten or more counts. This chain links TRBV27 with TRBJ1-2, with D possibly being TRBD1 (6 bases). Trimming took 5 bases from V and 3 from J, leaving 16 bases between them. This CDR3 comprises 15 residues. Germline CDR1 is MNHEY and CDR2 is SMNVEV (reference sequence). Here the CDR3 DNA reads TGTGCCAGCAGTGCAAAAGGACAGAATTACTATGGCTACACCTTC. Its protein is CASSAKGQNYYGYTF.

This rearrangement joins TRBV5-4 to TRBJ1-1; 10 nucleotides match TRBD1. CDR3 size: 13 residues. The germline gives CDR1 SGHNT, CDR2 YYREEE (reference sequence). V was pared by 3 bases and J by 9 bases, with 5 bases of the junction left unmatched. The DNA for the CDR3 is TGTGCCAGCAGCTCCTCGGGACAGGGGAAAGCTTTCTTT. This gives the protein CASSSSGQGKAFF.

The chain combines TRBV30 with TRBJ1-5; D might be TRBD1 (5 bases). The CDR3 sequence is 12 residues long. Germline V gene sequence: CDR1 GTSNPN, CDR2 SVGIG (reference sequence). Trimming pared 4 bases from V and 4 bases from J, leaving 8 bases between. In nucleotides, the CDR3 is TGTGCCTGGACTCGGGGGAATCAGCCCCAGCATTTT. It yields the protein CAWTRGNQPQHF.

The chain joins TRBV5-1 to TRBJ2-7; 9 nucleotides match TRBD2. The CDR3 covers 17 residues. Germline V CDR1 and CDR2: SGHRS, YFSETQ. After removal of 0 bases from V and 3 bases from J, the junction contained 10 bases not matched to a gene. The CDR3, as DNA: TGCGCCAGCAGCTTGGAGCTGGTAGCGGGAGTATACTACGAGCAGTACTTC. Translating gives CASSLELVAGVYYEQYF.

Comment on this clone: Other DNA sequences of this sample code for an identical CDR3. The chain employs TRBV6-6 and TRBJ2-7; 11 nucleotides align to TRBD2. Trimming took 6 bases from V and 4 from J; bases not matched to a gene: 5. The CDR3 is made up of 14 amino acids. CDR1 is MNHNY and CDR2 is SVGAGI in the germline V gene (reference sequence). The DNA of the CDR3 is TGTGCCAGCAGCCCAACTAGCGGGAGTTACGAGCAGTACTTC. Its translation: CASSPTSGSYEQYF.

This clone turned up a few times. The chain is built from TRBV18 and TRBJ2-5; D not resolved. CDR1 and CDR2 (germline): KGHSH, LQKENI. The CDR3 is 16 residues long. V shed 0 bases and J shed 2 bases, with 13 bases lying between them. The CDR3 DNA sequence: TGTGCCAGCTCACCACCTTTAGGCAGAGTACAAGAGACCCAGTACTTC. Translating gives CASSPPLGRVQETQYF.

As for this clone: This may arise from a read error, as a much more abundant clone is one base away. Other DNA sequences in this specimen translate into the identical CDR3. This sequence joins TRBV7-2 and TRBJ2-5; D is unresolved. V lost 2 bases and J lost 5, with 3 bases in between. The CDR3 sequence is 11 residues long. The germline V gene encodes CDR1 SGHTA and CDR2 FQGNSA. The chain's CDR3 is CASSLQETQYF. CDR3 nucleotide sequence: TGTGCCAGCAGCTTACAGGAGACCCAGTACTTC.

The V call is TRBV7-2, the J call TRBJ2-7; 10 bases line up with TRBD2. This CDR3 contains 15 residues. The V gene end was trimmed by 5 bases and the J gene end by 2 bases; junction bases not matched to a gene: 6. Germline CDR1 and CDR2: SGHTA and FQGNSA. CDR3 coding DNA: TGTGCCAGCAGCCCAGCGGGAGGGCAGGCCTACGAGCAGTACTTC. Translating it yields CASSPAGGQAYEQYF.

This clone was picked up one time. V gene TRBV27 combines with J gene TRBJ1-2, with TRBD1 matching 8 bases. The CDR3 has 17 residues. The J segment lost 1 base and the V segment lost 2 bases, leaving 9 bases of the junction unmatched. Looked up from germline, CDR1 is MNHEY and CDR2 is SMNVEV (reference sequence). CDR3 amino acids: CASSLRPDRGLNYGYTF. In nucleotides, the CDR3 is TGTGCCAGCAGTTTACGGCCTGACAGGGGACTTAACTATGGCTACACCTTC.

There are a few counts of this clone. The rearrangement links TRBV7-2 to TRBJ2-2, with D maybe TRBD1 (6 bases). This CDR3 spans 14 amino acids. The germline CDR1 and CDR2 sequences are SGHTA and FQGNSA. The ends were cut back, 6 bases at V and 1 base at J, with 9 bases in the middle. The chain's CDR3 is CASRTQGNTGELFF. CDR3 nucleotide sequence: TGTGCCAGCAGGACACAGGGGAACACCGGGGAGCTGTTTTTT.

The rearrangement links TRBV19 to TRBJ2-7, with 10 positions matching TRBD2. The CDR3 is 14 amino acids. Germline CDR1 reads LNHDA; CDR2 reads SQIVND (reference sequence). V lost 4 bases to trimming and J lost 3 bases; unmatched junction nucleotides: 3. The CDR3 nucleotides read TGTGCCAGTAGTACGGCTAGCGGGGGCTACGAGCAGTACTTC. Protein: CASSTASGGYEQYF. Drawing the rest from reference TRBV19 and TRBJ2-7, the complete variable domain is DGGITQSPKYLFRKEGQNVTLSCEQNLNHDAMYWYRQDPGQGLRLIYYSQIVNDFQKGDIAEGYSVSREKKESFPLTVTSAQKNPTAFYLCASSTASGGYEQYFGPGTRLTVT.

The V call is TRBV5-1, the J call TRBJ2-3, with D perhaps given as TRBD1 or TRBD2 (5 bases each). Looked up from germline, CDR1 is SGHRS and CDR2 is YFSETQ. V dropped 2 bases and J dropped 0 bases, with 10 bases sitting between them. The CDR3 consists of 15 residues. The CDR3 loop is CASSFSGRSTDTQYF. CDR3 sequence (DNA): TGCGCCAGCAGCTTCTCGGGACGGAGCACAGATACGCAGTATTTT.

About this clone itself: The junction shows a germline mismatch at one end, possibly a read error. The J gene is TRBJ1-4, the V gene TRBV7-2; TRBD1 matches 8 bases. The CDR3 covers 13 residues. Germline-derived CDR1 and CDR2 are SGHTA and FQGNSA. The CDR3 spells CASSLGVLDRVVF. The CDR3 DNA reads TGTGCCAGCAGCTTAGGAGTTCTGGACAGGGTGGTTTTT.

This clone was observed at least ten times. The chain employs TRBV30 and TRBJ1-5, with 7 bases fitting TRBD1. In germline, CDR1 is GTSNPN, CDR2 SVGIG (reference sequence). V was pared by 5 bases and J by 7 bases, with 5 bases of the junction left unmatched. The CDR3 length is 12 residues. CDR3 sequence (DNA): TGTGCCTGGGACAGGGACGGCCAGCCCCAGCATTTT. This codes for CAWDRDGQPQHF.

The genes are TRBV5-1 and TRBJ2-3; D may be TRBD2 (5 bases). This CDR3 is 12 amino acids long. Germline loops: CDR1 SGHRS, CDR2 YFSETQ. Trimming took 7 bases from V and 4 from J, leaving 10 bases between them. The CDR3 is CASGSEADTQYF. The CDR3 DNA follows: TGCGCCAGCGGGAGCGAGGCAGATACGCAGTATTTT.